What follows are 27 T cell receptor beta chains derived from one specimen sequenced in a study of T cell repertoires in cytomegalovirus infection (dated by TCRdb to between 2018 and 2021). The data were produced on an Illumina HiSeq 1500. In TCRdb, the public reads were trimmed at Q25 with fastp and aligned with MiXCR, with productive beta chains retained. When rows share a CDR3 protein, they turn into one entry using the most common DNA and genes. Here the sample has 250,000 to 300,000 distinct CDR3 sequences; 25% occur a single time. The leading ten clones occupy approximately 14% of the sample. Sequenced sample: PBMCs. The source of these receptors is a human donor in good health (CMV status not recorded). Some clones in this sample may be carry-over from other donors' samples.

The chain combines TRBV7-2 with TRBJ2-7; 8 bases fit TRBD2. CDR1 is SGHTA, CDR2 FQGNSA, per germline. This CDR3 has 15 residues. V gave up 5 bases and J gave up 2 bases; unmatched junction bases: 8. The CDR3 sequence: CASSVLSGSPYEQYF. The DNA of the CDR3 is TGTGCCAGCAGCGTACTCAGCGGGAGCCCCTACGAGCAGTACTTC.

This clonotype was recorded many times. The J gene is TRBJ1-1, the V gene TRBV7-9; D is unclear. This CDR3 contains 13 residues. Trimming took 6 bases from V and 0 from J, leaving 8 bases between them. Germline loops: CDR1 SEHNR, CDR2 FQNEAQ (reference sequence). The CDR3 DNA sequence: TGTGCCAGCAGGACACTTATGAACACTGAAGCTTTCTTT. Amino acids: CASRTLMNTEAFF. Using reference TRBV7-9 and TRBJ1-1 for the parts outside the CDR3, the full variable domain is DTGVSQNPRHKITKRGQNVTFRCDPISEHNRLYWYRQTLGQGPEFLTYFQNEAQLEKSRLLSDRFSAERPKGSFSTLEIQRTEQGDSAMYLCASRTLMNTEAFFGQGTRLTVV.

This clonotype was counted ten times or more. V usage is TRBV7-2 and J usage is TRBJ2-7; 8 bases are shared with TRBD1. Germline lookup yields CDR1 SGHTA and CDR2 FQGNSA. The CDR3 contains 15 residues. V lost 4 bases to trimming and J lost 0 bases; unmatched junction nucleotides: 5. The CDR3 protein is CASSYTTGVSYEQYF. CDR3 coding DNA: TGTGCCAGCAGCTACACGACAGGGGTCTCCTACGAGCAGTACTTC.

The sample holds a few counts of this clonotype. The chain has TRBV20-1 and TRBJ1-5; D not certain. CDR1 DFQATT and CDR2 SNEGSKA come from the germline V gene (reference sequence). CDR3 length: 12 amino acids. The CDR3 loop is CSLGQVNQPQHF. DNA for the CDR3: TGCAGCCTAGGGCAGGTGAATCAGCCCCAGCATTTT.

The V gene is TRBV27, the J gene TRBJ2-7, with 12 bases that match TRBD2. The germline gives CDR1 MNHEY, CDR2 SMNVEV (reference sequence). This CDR3 contains 13 residues. Trimming at V came to 6 bases and at J to 6 bases, leaving 3 bases not matched to a gene. Here the CDR3 reads CASRLAGGFEQYF. The CDR3 DNA reads TGTGCCAGCAGACTAGCGGGAGGTTTCGAGCAGTACTTC.

This clonotype came up a few times. The rearrangement links TRBV10-3 to TRBJ2-3; 7 nucleotides align to TRBD2. J was trimmed by 0 bases and V by 7 bases; bases with no gene match: 7. Germline V gene data show CDR1 as ENHRY and CDR2 as SYGVKD. The CDR3 consists of 15 residues. The CDR3 protein is CAITQREGSTDTQYF. The CDR3 nucleotides read TGTGCCATCACCCAGAGGGAGGGAAGCACAGATACGCAGTATTTT.

The rearrangement links TRBV3-1 to TRBJ1-5; D remains unclear. CDR1 and CDR2 from the germline V gene are LGHDT and YNNKEL (reference sequence). The CDR3 totals 12 residues. V was trimmed by 2 bases and J by 3 bases, leaving 2 bases between them. The CDR3, as DNA: TGTGCCAGCAGCCAAATCAATCAGCCCCAGCATTTT. Translating gives CASSQINQPQHF. Looking up the rest from reference TRBV3-1 and TRBJ1-5 gives the full variable domain: DTAVSQTPKYLVTQMGNDKSIKCEQNLGHDTMYWYKQDSKKFLKIMFSYNNKELIINETVPNRFSPKSPDKAHLNLHINSLELGDSAVYFCASSQINQPQHFGDGTRLSIL.

The chain joins TRBV9 to TRBJ2-3, with D perhaps given as TRBD1 or TRBD2 (5 bases each). The CDR3 has 15 amino acids. Germline-derived CDR1 and CDR2 are SGDLS and YYNGEE. Trimming cost V 0 bases and J 5 bases, with 13 bases left between them. DNA of the CDR3: TGTGCCAGCAGCGTAGGGGGGATTCGGGGAGATACGCAGTATTTT. Protein: CASSVGGIRGDTQYF.

This clonotype has only a few counts. The genes are TRBV28 and TRBJ1-4, with 8 bases that match TRBD1. Germline V CDR1 and CDR2: MDHEN, SYDVKM. V gave up 5 bases and J gave up 7 bases; unmatched junction bases: 18. CDR3 length: 18 residues. DNA for the CDR3: TGTGCCAGCAGTATATCCCCAGGGGGCGAACTTAGGGGTGAAAAACTGTTTTTT. Its translation: CASSISPGGELRGEKLFF. The full variable domain, with the rest looked up from reference TRBV28 and TRBJ1-4, is DVKVTQSSRYLVKRTGEKVFLECVQDMDHENMFWYRQDPGLGLRLIYFSYDVKMKEKGDIPEGYSVSREKKERFSLILESASTNQTSMYLCASSISPGGELRGEKLFFGSGTQLSVL.

This clonotype has ten or more counts. This rearrangement joins TRBV7-2 to TRBJ2-7; TRBD1 agrees at 7 bases. Germline CDR1 and CDR2: SGHTA and FQGNSA. This CDR3 is 13 amino acids long. J lost 6 bases, V lost 6 bases, and 8 bases had no gene match. The CDR3 DNA follows: TGTGCCAGCAGAGAAGGGACAGTTGGCGAGCAGTACTTC. It translates to CASREGTVGEQYF.

The table lists this clonotype with many counts. The chain recombines TRBV7-2 with TRBJ2-2; possibly TRBD1 for D (6 bases). Germline V CDR1 and CDR2: SGHTA, FQGNSA. This CDR3 has 16 amino acids. Trimming shortened V by 11 bases and J by 2 bases, and 21 bases separated the two germline ends. CDR3 amino acids: CAWPGFTGLNTGELFF. The CDR3 nucleotides read TGTGCCTGGCCCGGATTTACAGGGTTAAACACCGGGGAGCTGTTTTTT.

This clonotype was picked up many times. This chain uses TRBV7-8 with TRBJ2-1; TRBD2 agrees at 14 bases. The length of the CDR3 is 17 residues. V gave up 5 bases and J gave up 6 bases; unmatched junction bases: 9. Looked up from germline, CDR1 is SGHVS and CDR2 is FQNEAQ. CDR3 region: CASSTSRLAGGSNEQFF. CDR3 DNA: TGTGCCAGCAGCACCTCGAGACTAGCGGGAGGGAGCAATGAGCAGTTCTTC.

This clonotype has at least ten counts. This chain joins TRBV11-2 and TRBJ1-5; 9 bases match TRBD1. The V and J ends lost 0 bases and 4 bases, in that order; junction bases with no gene match: 1. Per germline, CDR1 SGHAT and CDR2 FQNNGV. This CDR3 is built from 15 residues. For the CDR3, the DNA is TGTGCCAGCAGCTTAGAGGGACAGGGAAATCAGCCCCAGCATTTT. It codes for CASSLEGQGNQPQHF.

This clonotype was picked up many times. The chain combines TRBV2 with TRBJ2-1; D is unresolved. V shed 7 bases and J shed 7 bases, with 11 bases lying between them. From germline, CDR1 is SNHLY and CDR2 FYNNEI. CDR3 length equals 12 residues. The CDR3 here is CASTRLVNEQFF. The CDR3 DNA follows: TGTGCCAGCACCAGACTTGTTAATGAGCAGTTCTTC. The whole variable domain, filled in from reference TRBV2 and TRBJ2-1, reads EPEVTQTPSHQVTQMGQEVILRCVPISNHLYFYWYRQILGQKVEFLVSFYNNEISEKSEIFDDQFSVERPDGSNFTLKIRSTKLEDSAMYFCASTRLVNEQFFGPGTRLTVL.

This sequence joins TRBV11-2 and TRBJ2-7, with 7 positions matching TRBD1. Trimming removed 5 bases from V and 1 base from J; junction bases left unmatched: 8. The germline V gene has CDR1 SGHAT and CDR2 FQNNGV. The CDR3 is 15 residues long. The CDR3 loop reads CASSGGDSKSYEQYF. The CDR3 bases are TGTGCCAGCAGCGGTGGGGACAGTAAGTCCTACGAGCAGTACTTC.

There are many counts of this clonotype. This chain links TRBV7-2 with TRBJ2-3; tentatively, D is TRBD1 (5 bases). V shed 1 base and J shed 2 bases, with 7 bases lying between them. Germline assignment: CDR1 SGHTA and CDR2 FQGNSA. The CDR3 covers 14 residues. DNA of the CDR3: TGTGCCAGCAGCTTAGGGACACCCACAGATACGCAGTATTTT. Translating it yields CASSLGTPTDTQYF.

The sample holds many counts of this clonotype. The rearrangement links TRBV7-3 to TRBJ2-3, with D unresolved. The CDR3 consists of 14 residues. Germline assignment: CDR1 SGHTA and CDR2 FQGTGA. V lost 2 bases and J lost 2, with 8 bases in between. The CDR3 spells CASSLLRTTDTQYF. CDR3 DNA sequence: TGTGCCAGCAGCTTACTCAGGACCACAGATACGCAGTATTTT.

V and J are TRBV20-1 and TRBJ2-5; 11 bases are shared with TRBD2. The V segment lost 2 bases and the J segment 2 bases; nucleotides outside the gene matches: 1. The CDR3 totals 14 residues. Germline V lookup: CDR1 DFQATT, CDR2 SNEGSKA (reference sequence). This CDR3 reads CSARRLAGQETQYF. As DNA, the CDR3 is TGCAGTGCTAGACGACTAGCGGGGCAAGAGACCCAGTACTTC.

Many counts were recorded for this clonotype. The J gene is TRBJ2-5, the V gene TRBV6-2 or TRBV6-3; D not certain. Germline V gives CDR1 MNHEY, CDR2 SVGEGT. V dropped 2 bases and J dropped 4 bases, with 17 bases sitting between them. The length of the CDR3 is 16 residues. The CDR3, as DNA: TGTGCCAGCAGTTACAATTCGGACGGTGGACCAGAGACCCAGTACTTC. This translates into CASSYNSDGGPETQYF.

V is TRBV28 and J is TRBJ2-7; D might be TRBD2 (6 bases). The V end lost 2 bases, the J end lost 8 bases, and 19 bases lay between the germline ends. CDR1 is MDHEN, CDR2 SYDVKM, per germline. CDR3 size: 15 residues. The CDR3 coding sequence is TGTGCCAGCAGTTTACCCGGGACTCAAGGACTACAGCAGTACTTC. Protein product: CASSLPGTQGLQQYF.

This chain uses TRBV6-1 with TRBJ1-5; D is unresolved. The CDR3 totals 14 residues. Trimming removed 6 bases from V and 4 bases from J, with 13 bases in between. Looked up from germline, CDR1 is MNHNS and CDR2 is SASEGT. This CDR3 is CASSFTEPNQPQHF. The CDR3 coding sequence is TGTGCCAGCAGCTTTACAGAACCGAATCAGCCCCAGCATTTT.

This rearrangement joins TRBV29-1 to TRBJ2-2, with a tentative D call TRBD1 (6 bases). CDR1 and CDR2 (germline): SQVTM, ANQGSEA. V lost 7 bases, J lost 9 bases, and 18 bases lay in between. This CDR3 contains 13 residues. CDR3: CSGGDMASRELFF. The CDR3 nucleotides are TGCAGCGGAGGGGACATGGCGTCCAGGGAGCTGTTTTTT.

This rearrangement joins TRBV27 to TRBJ1-2, with D possibly matching TRBD1 (5 bases). Germline CDR1 reads MNHEY; CDR2 reads SMNVEV (reference sequence). The CDR3 sequence is 14 residues long. V lost 7 bases and J 3 bases, leaving 15 bases between the germline ends. The CDR3 coding sequence is TGTGCCAGCACCCCTCATGACAGCCACTATGGCTACACCTTC. Translating it yields CASTPHDSHYGYTF.

The rearrangement uses TRBV11-2 and TRBJ2-5, with 12 bases lining up with TRBD2. The CDR3 is 15 amino acids. V lost 4 bases to trimming and J lost 5 bases; unmatched junction nucleotides: 5. CDR1 is SGHAT, CDR2 FQNNGV, per germline. CDR3 bases: TGTGCCAGCAGCTCGCTAGCGGGGGGGATGGAGACCCAGTACTTC. Translation: CASSSLAGGMETQYF.

The chain uses TRBV7-9 and TRBJ2-1, with 8 bases that match TRBD2. The CDR3 has 15 residues. V trimming: 3 bases; J trimming: 6 bases; junction bases outside the gene matches: 7. CDR1 is SEHNR, CDR2 FQNEAQ, per germline (reference sequence). The CDR3 reads CASSFLAGLGNEQFF. The CDR3, as DNA: TGTGCCAGCAGCTTTCTAGCGGGCTTAGGCAATGAGCAGTTCTTC.

This clonotype turned up a few times. J is TRBJ2-1 and V is TRBV18; perhaps TRBD2 as D (7 bases). The CDR3 runs to 16 residues. V gave up 3 bases and J gave up 7 bases, with 19 bases separating them. Germline V gene sequence: CDR1 KGHSH, CDR2 LQKENI. The CDR3 loop is CASSPPGGSRPNEQFF. DNA for the CDR3: TGTGCCAGCTCACCCCCGGGGGGCAGTCGGCCGAATGAGCAGTTCTTC.

The rearrangement links TRBV12-3 or TRBV12-4 to TRBJ1-3; no definite D call. The CDR3 is 14 residues long. The V end was cut by 10 bases, the J end by 0 bases, with 13 bases between. The DNA for the CDR3 is TGTGCCACCCGACGGGCAGGCTCTGGAAACACCATATATTTT. Protein product: CATRRAGSGNTIYF.